This TCR beta chain was sequenced in a study of T-cell memory formation after mild COVID-19. Findings and caveats of the study: Among CD4+ contracting clones, most were CM and EM, and CD8+ ones EMRA. The finding that pre-infection memory included some responding clones suggested that cross-reactive memory joined.

At least ten counts were recorded for this clonotype. No antigen is known for it. The CDR3 loop spans 13 amino acids. Per the germline V gene, CDR1 is SEHNR and CDR2 is FQNEAQ (reference sequence). Trimming left V 4 bases short and J 2 bases short, with 8 bases between. TCRdb redid the calling of the 5' RACE reads with MiXCR, one entry per CDR3 protein. The table has about 14,000 distinct CDR3 sequences, around 20% seen once. The chain combines TRBV7-9 with TRBJ1-2; maybe TRBD1 (5 bases). The TCR was taken from an adult woman who had mild COVID-19 (a few samples of this study predate the infection). Cell type and time point are not known. Sequencing was performed on PBMCs or a T cell subset sorted from them (not recorded which). The CDR3 region is CASSSQGNYGYTF. DNA of the CDR3: TGTGCCAGCAGCTCCCAGGGAAACTATGGCTACACCTTC. Drawing the rest from reference TRBV7-9 and TRBJ1-2, the complete variable domain is DTGVSQNPRHKITKRGQNVTFRCDPISEHNRLYWYRQTLGQGPEFLTYFQNEAQLEKSRLLSDRFSAERPKGSFSTLEIQRTEQGDSAMYLCASSSQGNYGYTFGSGTRLTVV.